The 15 T cell receptor beta chains below were found in one sample sequenced in a study of blood T cell repertoires in COVID-19. TCRdb's table, derived via immunoSEQ multiplex PCR, lists solely in-frame clones and lacks some. The table records under 200,000 clones, approximately 90% of them present only once. The sample consisted of peripheral blood. The receptor source for this set is a man aged 35 to 55 with active or convalescent COVID-19.

This clone was seen just once. The CDR3 loop reads CASSLPRTGQANYGYTF. The CDR3 nucleotides read TGCGCCAGCAGCTTGCCTCGGACAGGGCAAGCTAACTATGGCTACACCTTC. This rearrangement joins TRBV5-1 to TRBJ1-2; TRBD1 agrees at 8 bases. With 1 base clipped from V and 0 bases from J, the junction kept 8 bases outside the gene matches. Germline values: CDR1 SGHRS, CDR2 YFSETQ. This CDR3 has 17 amino acids.

The J gene is TRBJ2-2, the V gene TRBV5-1; possible D gene TRBD1, 6 bases. This CDR3 comprises 15 residues. V shed 4 bases and J shed 3 bases, with 13 bases lying between them. Germline CDR1 reads SGHRS; CDR2 reads YFSETQ. The CDR3 DNA reads TGCGCCAGCAGCCAGGGGATTGGGGACACCGGGGAGCTGTTTTTT. Its translation: CASSQGIGDTGELFF.

V is TRBV3-1 (or the pseudogene TRBV3-2) and J is TRBJ1-3; D remains ambiguous. The CDR3 consists of 15 residues. Germline V gene sequence: CDR1 LGHDT, CDR2 YNNKEL (reference sequence). Trimming took off 1 base at V and 0 bases at J, with 7 bases between the two ends. This CDR3 reads CASSQVPGSGNTIYF. The CDR3 region has the DNA TGTGCCAGCAGCCAAGTCCCAGGCTCTGGAAACACCATATATTTT.

The J gene is TRBJ2-1, the V gene TRBV28; 9 nucleotides match TRBD1. The J segment lost 3 bases and the V segment lost 5 bases, leaving 8 bases of the junction unmatched. The germline gives CDR1 MDHEN, CDR2 SYDVKM. This CDR3 is 16 amino acids long. The CDR3 sequence is CASSTRQGEFYNEQFF. In nucleotides, the CDR3 is TGTGCCAGCAGTACAAGACAGGGGGAATTCTACAATGAGCAGTTCTTC.

The rearrangement links TRBV27 to TRBJ2-3, with 7 bases identical to TRBD1. V gave up 1 base and J gave up 4 bases; unmatched junction bases: 5. The CDR3 spans 15 residues. Germline CDR1 MNHEY, CDR2 SMNVEV (reference sequence). CDR3 DNA: TGTGCCAGCAGTTTATACGGGACAGACTCAGATACGCAGTATTTT. This codes for CASSLYGTDSDTQYF.

The chain links TRBV18 to TRBJ2-3; D remains ambiguous. Looked up from germline, CDR1 is KGHSH and CDR2 is LQKENI. The CDR3 totals 12 residues. V lost 3 bases to trimming and J lost 5 bases, with 6 bases between them. CDR3 coding DNA: TGTGCCAGCTCACCTGAGGAAGATACGCAGTATTTT. Protein product: CASSPEEDTQYF.

The chain combines TRBV7-9 with TRBJ2-2; no reliable D call. Germline CDR1 reads SEHNR; CDR2 reads FQNEAQ (reference sequence). There are 14 residues in the CDR3. V lost 6 bases and J lost 1, with 9 bases in between. The CDR3 reads CASRQSGNTGELFF. The CDR3 region has the DNA TGTGCCAGCAGGCAATCAGGGAACACCGGGGAGCTGTTTTTT.

The rearrangement uses TRBV2 and TRBJ2-7; D unresolved. This CDR3 is 10 amino acids long. Germline values: CDR1 SNHLY, CDR2 FYNNEI. Between the trimmed V and J ends, which lost 6 bases and 4 bases, there was a span of 4 bases. The CDR3 sequence is CASRTYEQYF. The DNA for the CDR3 is TGTGCCAGCAGGACTTACGAGCAGTACTTC.

The rearrangement uses TRBV6-5 and TRBJ2-1; D is possibly TRBD2 (5 bases). V was trimmed by 3 bases and J by 5 bases, leaving 11 bases between them. The CDR3 is 14 residues long. CDR1 is MNHEY, CDR2 SVGAGI, per germline. CDR3 in DNA: TGTGCCAGCAGTTATTCTTGGGGAGACAATGAGCAGTTCTTC. The encoded protein is CASSYSWGDNEQFF.

The count of this clone is one. This chain links TRBV24-1 with TRBJ1-1; 7 bases are a match to TRBD1. CDR3 length: 13 amino acids. Germline loops: CDR1 KGHDR, CDR2 SFDVKD. Trimming cost V 4 bases and J 10 bases; bases outside gene matches: 8. CDR3 region: CATSDDREIGAFF. The CDR3 DNA sequence: TGTGCCACCAGTGACGACAGGGAGATCGGAGCTTTCTTT.

The chain couples TRBV9 to TRBJ1-2; D perhaps matches TRBD1 (6 bases). The V end lost 0 bases, the J end lost 3 bases, and 9 bases lay between the germline ends. This CDR3 spans 14 amino acids. The germline gives CDR1 SGDLS, CDR2 YYNGEE. The CDR3 here is CASSVGAGDYGYTF. CDR3 bases: TGTGCCAGCAGCGTAGGTGCAGGGGACTATGGCTACACCTTC.

The chain employs TRBV9 and TRBJ1-1; the D is unclear. CDR3 length: 13 amino acids. Germline V CDR1 and CDR2: SGDLS, YYNGEE. The V and J ends lost 0 bases and 1 base respectively, with 4 bases between them. The CDR3: CASSVEQNTEAFF. The CDR3 nucleotides are TGTGCCAGCAGCGTAGAGCAGAACACTGAAGCTTTCTTT.

The CDR3 sequence is CASSQDLQGPGYTF. CDR3 in DNA: TGTGCCAGCAGCCAAGATTTGCAGGGGCCTGGCTACACCTTC. The chain combines TRBV14 with TRBJ1-2; a possible D gene is TRBD1 (6 bases). The germline V gene encodes CDR1 SGHDN and CDR2 FVKESK. Trimming cost V 0 bases and J 7 bases, with 12 bases left between them. The CDR3 has 14 amino acids.

The V call is TRBV7-6, the J call TRBJ2-1; 11 nucleotides line up with TRBD2. The CDR3 has 15 residues. Germline trimming cut 5 bases from V and 9 bases from J; bases unmatched to any gene: 9. The germline CDR1 and CDR2 sequences are SGHVS and FNYEAQ. CDR3 protein: CASSPGTSGTGEQFF. The DNA for the CDR3 is TGTGCCAGCAGCCCCGGGACTAGCGGAACTGGTGAGCAGTTCTTC.

The CDR3 reads CASSYVGTSSSDGEEQYF. The CDR3, as DNA: TGTGCCAGCAGTTACGTGGGAACTAGCAGCTCCGACGGGGAGGAGCAGTACTTC. The rearrangement joins TRBV6-8 to TRBJ2-7, with D possibly being TRBD2 (6 bases). The ends were cut back, 2 bases at V and 7 bases at J, with 27 bases in the middle. CDR1 is MNHGY, CDR2 SAAAGT, per germline. CDR3 size: 18 residues.